These T cell receptor beta chains were read from a single sample in a study of blood T cell repertoires in COVID-19. Sequencing used immunoSEQ multiplex PCR; TCRdb keeps in-frame clones, though not all of them. The sample contains roughly 150,000 clones, roughly 88% of which appear only once. Material: peripheral blood. Receptor source: a woman aged 45-65 years with acute or convalescent COVID-19. The CDR3 runs from the conserved cysteine through the conserved F or W. The order of the fields is D gene, V gene, J gene, clone size, CDR3 DNA, CDR3 protein. D genes are given only for firm matches. Not all rows give a size; the values are once, few, many and, for expanded clones, a class.

d_call: TRBD1; v_call: TRBV5-6; j_call: TRBJ1-1; clone_size: few; cdr3_nt: TGTGCCAGCAGCCGGGGACAGGGAGACACTGAAGCTTTCTTT; cdr3_aa: CASSRGQGDTEAFF
d_call: TRBD1; v_call: TRBV2; j_call: TRBJ1-6; clone_size: -; cdr3_nt: TGTGCCAGCAGTGAAAACAGGGGGCCTCTCTATAATTCACCCCTCCACTTT; cdr3_aa: CASSENRGPLYNSPLHF
d_call: TRBD1; v_call: TRBV5-1; j_call: TRBJ2-2; clone_size: -; cdr3_nt: TGCGCCAGCAGCTACCGGACAGGGGCTGGCGGGGAGCTGTTTTTT; cdr3_aa: CASSYRTGAGGELFF
d_call: TRBD2; v_call: TRBV5-5; j_call: TRBJ2-5; clone_size: -; cdr3_nt: TGTGCCAGCAGCTTGGGGACTAGCGGGGAAGAGACCCAGTACTTC; cdr3_aa: CASSLGTSGEETQYF
d_call: TRBD1; v_call: TRBV27; j_call: TRBJ2-7; clone_size: -; cdr3_nt: TGTGCCAGCAGTTTGGACAGGGCCTACGAGCAGTACTTC; cdr3_aa: CASSLDRAYEQYF
d_call: -; v_call: TRBV15; j_call: TRBJ2-4; clone_size: -; cdr3_nt: TGTGCCACCAGCACCAAGACAGGACCCATAGCCAAAAACATTCAGTACTTC; cdr3_aa: CATSTKTGPIAKNIQYF
d_call: -; v_call: TRBV11-3; j_call: TRBJ1-1; clone_size: -; cdr3_nt: TGTGCCAGCAGCTTAGGCAGGGGCCGAGGCGACACTGAAGCTTTCTTT; cdr3_aa: CASSLGRGRGDTEAFF
d_call: -; v_call: TRBV27; j_call: TRBJ1-5; clone_size: once; cdr3_nt: TGTGCCAGCAGTTCCCCGGGGGGCAATCAGCCCCAGCATTTT; cdr3_aa: CASSSPGGNQPQHF
d_call: -; v_call: TRBV5-1; j_call: TRBJ2-6; clone_size: -; cdr3_nt: TGCGCCAGCAGCTTGCAACGACAGCTTGGAAGCTCTGGGGCCAACGTCCTGACTTTC; cdr3_aa: CASSLQRQLGSSGANVLTF
d_call: -; v_call: TRBV28; j_call: TRBJ1-4; clone_size: -; cdr3_nt: TGTGCCAGCAGTGTCAGGGTCGCAACTAATGAAAAACTGTTTTTT; cdr3_aa: CASSVRVATNEKLFF
d_call: -; v_call: TRBV7-2; j_call: TRBJ2-5; clone_size: once; cdr3_nt: TGTGCCAGCAGCCCCCAAGGAGGTACACTAGAAGAGACCCAGTACTTC; cdr3_aa: CASSPQGGTLEETQYF
d_call: -; v_call: TRBV6-5; j_call: TRBJ2-1; clone_size: -; cdr3_nt: TGTGCCAGCAGTTTCAGGCGAGATGAGCAGTTCTTC; cdr3_aa: CASSFRRDEQFF
d_call: TRBD2; v_call: TRBV10-3; j_call: TRBJ2-5; clone_size: -; cdr3_nt: TGTGCCATCAGTGAGCCCCCCCGGGGGGGCCGAGAGACCCAGTACTTC; cdr3_aa: CAISEPPRGGRETQYF
d_call: -; v_call: TRBV11-2; j_call: TRBJ2-2; clone_size: -; cdr3_nt: TGTGCCAGCAGCAGCCGTCTGGCGGACACCGGGGAGCTGTTTTTT; cdr3_aa: CASSSRLADTGELFF
d_call: TRBD1; v_call: TRBV3-1/TRBV3-2; j_call: TRBJ1-5; clone_size: -; cdr3_nt: TGTGCCAGCAGCCGAACAGGGGGACAGCCCCAGCATTTT; cdr3_aa: CASSRTGGQPQHF
d_call: TRBD1; v_call: TRBV11-1; j_call: TRBJ2-1; clone_size: -; cdr3_nt: TGTGCCAGCAGCTCCTCCGGGACAGGATTTGGCAATGAGCAGTTCTTC; cdr3_aa: CASSSSGTGFGNEQFF
d_call: -; v_call: TRBV3-1/TRBV3-2; j_call: TRBJ2-3; clone_size: -; cdr3_nt: TGTGCCAGCAGCCCTTCCGGCGGGGACACAGATACGCAGTATTTT; cdr3_aa: CASSPSGGDTDTQYF
d_call: -; v_call: TRBV28; j_call: TRBJ1-3; clone_size: -; cdr3_nt: TGTGCCAGCAGTTCCCGGACAGCAGGAAACACCATATATTTT; cdr3_aa: CASSSRTAGNTIYF
d_call: TRBD2; v_call: TRBV4-1; j_call: TRBJ2-7; clone_size: -; cdr3_nt: TGCGCCAGCAGCCAGGATACCCCCCTGCCGGGACTAGCGGACCTCTTCTACGAGCAGTACTTC; cdr3_aa: CASSQDTPLPGLADLFYEQYF
d_call: -; v_call: TRBV12-3/TRBV12-4; j_call: TRBJ2-3; clone_size: -; cdr3_nt: TGTGCCAGCAGTTTACTCACAGATACGCAGTATTTT; cdr3_aa: CASSLLTDTQYF
d_call: TRBD1; v_call: TRBV7-9; j_call: TRBJ2-5; clone_size: -; cdr3_nt: TGTGCCAGCAGATCCGGGACAGGGGAAGAGACCCAGTACTTC; cdr3_aa: CASRSGTGEETQYF